This T cell receptor beta chain was identified during a study of Graves' ophthalmopathy and Graves' hyperthyroidism. Findings of the study overall: Cross-validated, the 13-signature model showed 87.88%/81.08% sensitivity/specificity, and 80%/75% in the test set.

The PBMCs used were ones drawn from approximately 10 ml of fresh peripheral blood. Germline loops: CDR1 LGHDT, CDR2 YNNKEL (reference sequence). With 2 bases removed from V and 4 bases from J, the gap between germline ends came to 14 bases. This CDR3 is 15 amino acids long. As the template, RNA transcripts were used to amplify TCR beta CDR3 regions. First-round RT-PCR used HTBI primers; second-round multiplex PCR followed. TCRdb reprocessed the multiplex PCR reads via MiXCR and lists one record per CDR3 protein. The top ten clones hold 35% to 55% of a sample with about 220,000 distinct CDR3 sequences, about 22% of them seen once. This clonotype was picked up a small number of times. Its antigen is not identified.

Sequenced material: peripheral blood. The rearrangement joins TRBV3-1 to TRBJ2-5; weak D call: TRBD1 (5 bases). The sequence came from a woman aged 45 to 65 with Graves' ophthalmopathy. In DNA form, the CDR3 reads TGTGCCAGCAGCCAACAGGGATCGATCGGAGAGACCCAGTACTTC. Its translation is CASSQQGSIGETQYF.